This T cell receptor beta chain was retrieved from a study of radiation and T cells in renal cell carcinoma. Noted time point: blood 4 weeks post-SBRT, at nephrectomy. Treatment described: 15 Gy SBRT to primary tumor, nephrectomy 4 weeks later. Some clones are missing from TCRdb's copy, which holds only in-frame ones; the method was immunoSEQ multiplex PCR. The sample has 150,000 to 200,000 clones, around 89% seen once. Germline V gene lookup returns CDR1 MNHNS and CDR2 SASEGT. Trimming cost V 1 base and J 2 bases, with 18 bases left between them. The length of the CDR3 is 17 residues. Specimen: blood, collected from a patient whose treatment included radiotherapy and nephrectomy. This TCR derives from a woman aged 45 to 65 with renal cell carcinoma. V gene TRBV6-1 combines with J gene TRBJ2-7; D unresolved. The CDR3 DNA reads TGTGCCAGCAGTGAAGATGTTAGTAGCAGAGCACCCTACGAGCAGTACTTC. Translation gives CASSEDVSSRAPYEQYF.